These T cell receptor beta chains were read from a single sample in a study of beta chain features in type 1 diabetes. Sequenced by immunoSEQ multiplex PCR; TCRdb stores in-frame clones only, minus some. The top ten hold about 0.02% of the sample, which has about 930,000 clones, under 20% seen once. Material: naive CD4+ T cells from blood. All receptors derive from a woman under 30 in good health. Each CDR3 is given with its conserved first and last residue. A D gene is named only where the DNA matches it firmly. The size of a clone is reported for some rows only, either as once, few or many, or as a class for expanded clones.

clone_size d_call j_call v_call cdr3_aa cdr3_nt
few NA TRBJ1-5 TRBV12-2 CASRLVGGWARPNQPQHF TGTGCAAGTCGCTTAGTTGGGGGTTGGGCAAGACCCAATCAGCCCCAGCATTTT
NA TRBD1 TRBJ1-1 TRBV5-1 CASSYNQGGTEAFF TGCGCCAGCAGCTACAACCAGGGGGGGACTGAAGCTTTCTTT
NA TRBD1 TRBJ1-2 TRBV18 CASSQGQGHGYTF TGTGCCAGCTCACAGGGACAGGGCCACGGCTACACCTTC
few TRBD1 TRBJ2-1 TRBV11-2 CASSLNRGQKQFF TGTGCCAGCAGCTTAAACAGGGGCCAGAAGCAGTTCTTC
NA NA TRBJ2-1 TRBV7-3 CASSKSGNEQFF TGTGCCAGCAGCAAAAGCGGCAATGAGCAGTTCTTC
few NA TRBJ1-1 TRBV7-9 CASSSSTGHTEAFF TGTGCCAGCAGCTCGTCGACAGGTCACACTGAAGCTTTCTTT
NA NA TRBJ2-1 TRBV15 CATSRVRGSYNEQFF TGTGCCACCAGCAGAGTCCGCGGATCCTACAATGAGCAGTTCTTC
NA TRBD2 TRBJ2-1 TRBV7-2 CASSLRLAGVINEQFF TGTGCCAGCAGCCTACGACTAGCGGGAGTCATAAATGAGCAGTTCTTC
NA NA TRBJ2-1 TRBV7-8 CASSWRAPYNEQFF TGTGCCAGCAGCTGGCGGGCCCCCTACAATGAGCAGTTCTTC
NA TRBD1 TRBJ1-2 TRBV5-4 CASRGTQGWAGYTF TGTGCCAGCAGGGGAACACAGGGGTGGGCTGGCTACACCTTC
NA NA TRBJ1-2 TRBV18 CASSPSTVRVGGYTF TGTGCCAGCTCACCCAGCACGGTACGAGTTGGAGGCTACACCTTC
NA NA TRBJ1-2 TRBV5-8 CASSFYYGYTF TGTGCCAGCAGCTTCTACTATGGCTACACCTTC
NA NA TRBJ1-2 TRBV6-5 CASSYSSSSTYGYTF TGTGCCAGCAGTTACTCGTCCAGCTCCACCTATGGCTACACCTTC
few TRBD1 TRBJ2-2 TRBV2 CASSLGQGDTGELFF TGTGCCAGCAGCCTGGGACAGGGGGACACCGGGGAGCTGTTTTTT
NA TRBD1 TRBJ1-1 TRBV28 CASSAHRGQVSAEAFF TGTGCCAGCAGTGCCCACAGGGGCCAGGTTTCCGCTGAAGCTTTCTTT
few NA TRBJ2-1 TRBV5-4 CASSPRGVSYNEQFF TGTGCCAGCAGCCCTCGGGGTGTCTCCTACAATGAGCAGTTCTTC
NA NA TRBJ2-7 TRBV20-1 CSASARAEQYF TGCAGTGCTAGTGCCAGGGCCGAGCAGTACTTC
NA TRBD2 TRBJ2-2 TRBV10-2 CASSPGLAGATGELFF TGCGCCAGCAGCCCGGGACTAGCGGGGGCCACCGGGGAGCTGTTTTTT
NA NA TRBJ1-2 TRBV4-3 CASSQDLAGRSYGYTF TGCGCCAGCAGCCAAGACTTGGCAGGGCGGTCCTATGGCTACACCTTC
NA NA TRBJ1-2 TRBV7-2 CASSLGGSPYGYTF TGTGCCAGCAGCTTAGGAGGCAGCCCCTATGGCTACACCTTC
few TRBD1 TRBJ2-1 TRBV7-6 CASSAYRGRNEQFF TGTGCCAGCAGCGCATACAGGGGGAGGAATGAGCAGTTCTTC
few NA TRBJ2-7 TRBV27 CASSMEGSYEQYF TGTGCCAGCAGTATGGAGGGCTCCTACGAGCAGTACTTC
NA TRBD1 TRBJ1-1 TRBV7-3 CASAVSRDSPEAFF TGTGCCTCCGCCGTTAGTAGGGACAGCCCTGAAGCTTTCTTT
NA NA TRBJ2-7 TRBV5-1 CASSQRQLAEQYF TGCGCCAGCAGCCAAAGGCAGTTGGCCGAGCAGTACTTC
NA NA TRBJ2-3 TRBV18 CASSPVSGSTDTQYF TGTGCCAGCTCACCGGTGAGCGGTAGCACAGATACGCAGTATTTT
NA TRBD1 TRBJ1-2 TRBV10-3 CASSGTGYGYTF TGTGCCAGCAGTGGGACAGGCTATGGCTACACCTTC
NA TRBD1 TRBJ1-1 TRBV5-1 CASSSLTGGMTTEAFF TGCGCCAGCAGCTCCTTGACAGGGGGCATGACCACTGAAGCTTTCTTT
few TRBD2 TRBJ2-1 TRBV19 CASSAQREYEQFF TGTGCCAGTAGTGCTCAGCGGGAGTATGAGCAGTTCTTC
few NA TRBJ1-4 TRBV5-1 CASSLGPGANEKLFF TGCGCCAGCAGCTTGGGGCCGGGGGCTAATGAAAAACTGTTTTTT
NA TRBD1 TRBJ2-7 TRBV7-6 CASSPDRETYEQYF TGTGCCAGCAGCCCCGACAGGGAGACTTACGAGCAGTACTTC
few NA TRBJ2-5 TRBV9 CASSATPLETQYF TGTGCCAGCAGCGCGACACCGTTGGAGACCCAGTACTTC
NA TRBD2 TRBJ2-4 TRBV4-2 CASSQPGLATTKNIQYF TGTGCCAGCAGCCAGCCGGGACTAGCGACCACCAAAAACATTCAGTACTTC
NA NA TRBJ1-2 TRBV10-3 CAIGTGNRLYGYTF TGTGCCATCGGGACCGGGAACCGTTTGTATGGCTACACCTTC
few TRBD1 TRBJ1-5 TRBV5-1 CASSAGQVGQPQHF TGTGCCAGCAGCGCGGGACAGGTGGGTCAGCCCCAGCATTTT
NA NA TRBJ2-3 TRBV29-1 CSVVPSGNTDTQYF TGCAGCGTTGTCCCCAGTGGTAACACAGATACGCAGTATTTT
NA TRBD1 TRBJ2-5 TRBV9 CASSARTGETQYF TGTGCCAGCAGCGCCCGGACAGGGGAGACCCAGTACTTC
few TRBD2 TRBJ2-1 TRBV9 CASSAGLAGALGYNEQFF TGTGCCAGCAGCGCCGGACTAGCGGGCGCCCTCGGCTACAATGAGCAGTTCTTC
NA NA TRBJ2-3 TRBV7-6 CASSLDSRRNTQYF TGTGCCAGCAGCTTGGACAGTCGGAGGAATACGCAGTATTTT
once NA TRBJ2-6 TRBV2 CASSGDAPGANVLTF TGTGCCAGCAGTGGGGATGCGCCTGGGGCCAACGTCCTGACTTTC
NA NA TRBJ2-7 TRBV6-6 CASSFGAGPYEQYF TGTGCCAGCAGTTTTGGGGCAGGGCCCTACGAGCAGTACTTC
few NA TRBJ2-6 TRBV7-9 CASSSRQETSGANVLTF TGTGCCAGCAGCTCAAGACAGGAGACTTCTGGGGCCAACGTCCTGACTTTC
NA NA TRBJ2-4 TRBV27 CASSPRGRSKNIQYF TGTGCCAGCAGTCCCAGGGGTCGGTCCAAAAACATTCAGTACTTC
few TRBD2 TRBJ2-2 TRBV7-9 CASSPRGGANTGELFF TGTGCCAGCAGCCCCCGTGGGGGGGCGAACACCGGGGAGCTGTTTTTT